These T cell receptor beta chains were read from a single sample in a study of T cell responses to AZD1222 COVID-19 vaccine. The assay was immunoSEQ multiplex PCR, and TCRdb's table has in-frame clones only and misses some. The repertoire holds 150,000 to 200,000 clones, with 85% to 95% as singletons. The sample consisted of peripheral blood, taken on day 0 of AZD1222 vaccination. The receptors were sampled from an adult in good health. CDR3s include the opening cysteine and the closing phenylalanine or tryptophan. The D gene is left open where the match is weak. Size is omitted from some rows. Given values are once, few, many or a class for expanded clones.

j_gene | abundance | v_gene | d_gene | CDR3nt | CDR3aa
TRBJ1-1 | NA | TRBV24-1 | NA | TGTGCCACCAGTGAGGGGGAGCAAGCTTTCTTT | CATSEGEQAFF
TRBJ1-5 | NA | TRBV7-8 | NA | TGTGCCAGCAGCTTGAGCAGCCAGAGCAATCAGCCCCAGCATTTT | CASSLSSQSNQPQHF
TRBJ2-7 | NA | TRBV27 | TRBD2 | TGTGCCAGCAGTTTAGGCGGGAGGACCTACGAGCAGTACTTC | CASSLGGRTYEQYF
TRBJ1-1 | NA | TRBV7-2 | NA | TGTGCCAGTCTTCCCAGGACAAACACTGAAGCTTTCTTT | CASLPRTNTEAFF
TRBJ2-1 | NA | TRBV13 | TRBD1 | TGTGCCAGCGGCAACAGGGGCGCGAACAATGAGCAGTTCTTC | CASGNRGANNEQFF
TRBJ2-2 | NA | TRBV5-4 | TRBD1 | TGTGCCAGCGCAGACAGGGGGACCACCGGGGAGCTGTTTTTT | CASADRGTTGELFF
TRBJ2-3 | NA | TRBV24-1 | TRBD2 | TGTGCCACCAGTGATTTGCAATCTAGCGGGGGAGCAGTAGATACGCAGTATTTT | CATSDLQSSGGAVDTQYF
TRBJ1-2 | NA | TRBV12-3/TRBV12-4 | NA | TGTGCCAGCAGTTTACAGGGACTGGATGGCTACACCTTC | CASSLQGLDGYTF
TRBJ2-2 | few | TRBV7-9 | NA | TGTGCCAGCAGCTCCTACACCGGGGAGCTGTTTTTT | CASSSYTGELFF
TRBJ2-1 | NA | TRBV6-1 | NA | TGTGCCAGCAGTGAACAGAGGCAGAACACCTACAATGAGCAGTTCTTC | CASSEQRQNTYNEQFF
TRBJ1-5 | NA | TRBV7-2 | NA | TGTGCCAGCAGCTTAGTAGGGCAGCTTAGCAATCAGCCCCAGCATTTT | CASSLVGQLSNQPQHF